This T cell receptor beta chain was recovered during a study of blood T cell repertoires in COVID-19. Overall study context: From the United States, Italy and Spain came samples of acute and convalescent COVID-19. In each case, the material was cDNA or gDNA derived from T cells, B-cell-depleted T cells, or PBMCs.

This clone appeared a few times. In the same sample, other DNA sequences code for this CDR3. Per germline, CDR1 MNHEY and CDR2 SVGAGI. Trimming took off 0 bases at V and 0 bases at J, with 5 bases between the two ends. This CDR3 is 14 amino acids long. In the authors' workflow: Reference gene primer amplification in the assay estimated nucleated cell counts. Generated by immunoSEQ multiplex PCR, the TCRdb table keeps only in-frame clones and is missing some. V and J calls and clone size are copied from that table; D and trimming were computed from the DNA. The table includes about 670,000 clones, about 87% detected once.

This chain links TRBV6-5 with TRBJ1-1, with no clear D. Sequencing input: peripheral blood. The source is a woman aged 18 to 35 with acute or convalescent COVID-19. The CDR3 coding sequence is TGTGCCAGCAGTTACTCTCGAGTGAACACTGAAGCTTTCTTT. Its protein product is CASSYSRVNTEAFF.